This T cell receptor beta chain was sequenced for a study of T cell responses to AZD1222 COVID-19 vaccine. The data were produced by immunoSEQ multiplex PCR, yet TCRdb's version contains in-frame clones alone and is incomplete. Of more than 95,000 clones in the sample, approximately 87% are singletons; the top ten hold 10%. The V and J ends lost 3 bases and 1 base respectively, with 19 bases between them. The germline V gene has CDR1 KGHSH and CDR2 LQKENI. The CDR3 runs to 17 residues. The sequencing here drew on peripheral blood, taken on day 0 of AZD1222 vaccination. This sequence originates from an adult in good health. The chain employs TRBV18 and TRBJ2-7; D perhaps matches TRBD2 (6 bases). CDR3 in amino acids: CASSPGLGGVASYEQYF. The CDR3 region has the DNA TGTGCCAGCTCACCGGGGCTCGGGGGAGTGGCGTCCTACGAGCAGTACTTC.